The 5 T cell receptor beta chains below were found in one sample sequenced in a study of CD8 T cells in ankylosing spondylitis. MiXCR was run by TCRdb on the 5' RACE reads, yielding one entry per CDR3 protein. In the table there are about 96,000 distinct CDR3 sequences, around 25% of which are singletons. The sequenced material came from blood, either unsorted or a sorted T cell fraction (not recorded which). These receptor sequences come from a male donor with ankylosing spondylitis or in good health (not recorded which).

The gene calls are TRBV6-5 and TRBJ1-4; maybe TRBD1 (5 bases). CDR1 and CDR2 from the germline V gene are MNHEY and SVGAGI. The CDR3 extends over 15 amino acids. Trimming removed 2 bases from V and 2 bases from J, with 9 bases in between. The CDR3 DNA sequence: TGTGCCAGCAGTTACCGCCGACAGACTAATGAAAAACTGTTTTTT. Translating gives CASSYRRQTNEKLFF.

This clonotype came up many times. A read error may produce the germline difference seen at one junction end. The chain carries TRBV5-1 and TRBJ2-5; D ambiguous. CDR3 length: 11 amino acids. Germline-derived CDR1 and CDR2 are SGHRS and YFSETQ. DNA for the CDR3: TGTGCCAGCAGCTTGCAAGAGACCCAGTACTTC. Amino acid sequence: CASSLQETQYF.

This clonotype has only a few counts. The chain carries TRBV4-1 and TRBJ2-1; TRBD2 agrees at 8 bases. This CDR3 has 15 amino acids. V was clipped by 5 bases and J by 2 bases; unmatched bases: 5. CDR1 and CDR2 from the germline V gene are MGHRA and YSYEKL. The CDR3 nucleotides read TGCGCCAGCAGCTTAGCGGGGACCACCTACAATGAGCAGTTCTTC. Translating gives CASSLAGTTYNEQFF.

This chain links TRBV5-5 with TRBJ2-7; unclear D gene. The CDR3 is made up of 15 amino acids. Trimming stripped 2 bases from V and 0 bases from J, with 12 bases between. Germline values: CDR1 SGHKS, CDR2 YYEKEE (reference sequence). CDR3 residues: CASSFGPPSSYEQYV. The CDR3, as DNA: TGTGCCAGCAGCTTTGGGCCGCCGAGCTCCTACGAGCAGTACGTC.

This clonotype was seen more than once but under ten times. The rearrangement links TRBV12-3 or TRBV12-4 to TRBJ2-7; 10 bases are shared with TRBD2. CDR3 length: 14 amino acids. The trim removed 7 bases at V and 4 bases at J, leaving 7 bases unmatched. The CDR3 sequence is CASKAGGGPYEQYF. In DNA, the CDR3 is TGTGCCAGCAAAGCGGGAGGGGGCCCTTACGAGCAGTACTTC.